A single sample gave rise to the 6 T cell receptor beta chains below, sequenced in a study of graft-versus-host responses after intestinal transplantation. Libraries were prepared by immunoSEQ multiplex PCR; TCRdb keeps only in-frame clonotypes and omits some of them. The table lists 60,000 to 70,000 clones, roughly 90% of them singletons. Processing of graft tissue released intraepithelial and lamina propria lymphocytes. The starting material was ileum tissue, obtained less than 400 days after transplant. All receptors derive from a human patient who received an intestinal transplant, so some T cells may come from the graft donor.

CDR3 region: CSVPGQGLDGYTF. The DNA of the CDR3 is TGCAGCGTCCCGGGACAGGGGCTAGATGGCTACACCTTC. The chain has TRBV29-1 and TRBJ1-2; 10 nucleotides line up with TRBD1. Germline lookup yields CDR1 SQVTM and CDR2 ANQGSEA. V was pared by 6 bases and J by 6 bases, with 7 bases of the junction left unmatched. The CDR3 is made up of 13 amino acids.

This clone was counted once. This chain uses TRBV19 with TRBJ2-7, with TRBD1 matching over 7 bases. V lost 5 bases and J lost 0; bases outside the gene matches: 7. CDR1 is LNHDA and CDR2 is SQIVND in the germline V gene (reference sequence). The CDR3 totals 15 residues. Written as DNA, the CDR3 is TGTGCCAGTAGTTTCGGACAGGCCAGCTCCTACGAGCAGTACTTC. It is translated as CASSFGQASSYEQYF.

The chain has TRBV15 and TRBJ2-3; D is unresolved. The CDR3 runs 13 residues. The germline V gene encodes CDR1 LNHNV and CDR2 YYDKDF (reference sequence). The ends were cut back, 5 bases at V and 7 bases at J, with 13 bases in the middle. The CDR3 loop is CATSGDNIYTQYF. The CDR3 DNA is TGTGCCACCAGCGGGGATAACATTTATACGCAGTATTTT. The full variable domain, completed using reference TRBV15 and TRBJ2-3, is DAMVIQNPRYQVTQFGKPVTLSCSQTLNHNVMYWYQQKSSQAPKLLFHYYDKDFNNEADTPDNFQSRRPNTSFCFLDIRSPGLGDTAMYLCATSGDNIYTQYFGPGTRLTVL.

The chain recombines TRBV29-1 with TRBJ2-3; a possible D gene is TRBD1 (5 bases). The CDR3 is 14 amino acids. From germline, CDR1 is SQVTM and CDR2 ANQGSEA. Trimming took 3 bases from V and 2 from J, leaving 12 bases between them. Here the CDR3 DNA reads TGCAGCGTTGATGGCAGGGTAAACACAGATACGCAGTATTTT. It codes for CSVDGRVNTDTQYF.

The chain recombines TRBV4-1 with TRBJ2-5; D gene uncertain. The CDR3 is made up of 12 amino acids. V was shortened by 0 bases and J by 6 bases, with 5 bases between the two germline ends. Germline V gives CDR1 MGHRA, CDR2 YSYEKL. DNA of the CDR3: TGCGCCAGCAGCCAAGAAGGGCAGACCCAGTACTTC. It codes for CASSQEGQTQYF.

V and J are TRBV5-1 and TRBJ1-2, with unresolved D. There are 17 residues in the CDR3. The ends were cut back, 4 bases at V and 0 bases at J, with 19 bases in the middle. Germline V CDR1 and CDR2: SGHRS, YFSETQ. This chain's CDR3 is CASSVGPLLLSNYGYTF. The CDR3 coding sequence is TGCGCCAGCAGCGTCGGGCCTCTCCTCCTCTCTAACTATGGCTACACCTTC.